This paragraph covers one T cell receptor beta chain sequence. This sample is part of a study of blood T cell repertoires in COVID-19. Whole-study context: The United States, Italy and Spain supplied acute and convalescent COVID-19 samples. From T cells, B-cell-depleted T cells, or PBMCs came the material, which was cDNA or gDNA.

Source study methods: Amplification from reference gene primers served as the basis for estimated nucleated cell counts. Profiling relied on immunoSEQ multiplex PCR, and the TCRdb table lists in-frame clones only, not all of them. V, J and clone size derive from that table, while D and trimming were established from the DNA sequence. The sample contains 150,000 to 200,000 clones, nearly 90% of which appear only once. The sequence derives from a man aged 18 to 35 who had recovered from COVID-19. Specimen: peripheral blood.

In nucleotides, the CDR3 is TGTGCCAGCAGTTACGACGGGACCTACAATGAGCAGTTCTTC. Translated: CASSYDGTYNEQFF. The V call is TRBV6-5, the J call TRBJ2-1; a weak D match, TRBD2 (5 bases). Germline V gene sequence: CDR1 MNHEY, CDR2 SVGAGI. The V gene lost 2 bases and the J gene lost 2 bases, with 7 bases spanning the gap. The CDR3 extends over 14 amino acids.